This is a list of T cell receptor beta chains from one sample in a study of T cell responses to AZD1222 COVID-19 vaccine. Profiling relied on immunoSEQ multiplex PCR, and the TCRdb table lists in-frame clones only, not all of them. The profile shows roughly 180,000 clones, about 90% of them singletons. The sequences come from peripheral blood, collected on day 0 of AZD1222 vaccination. Every receptor here comes from an adult in good health. The CDR3 runs from the conserved cysteine through the conserved F or W. A D gene is named only where the DNA matches it firmly. The size field is filled for only some rows; it gives once, few, many or a size class.

J gene	clone size	V gene	D gene	CDR3 protein	CDR3 DNA
TRBJ1-3	-	TRBV28	-	CASSSWERGSGNTIYF	TGTGCCAGCAGTTCGTGGGAGCGCGGGTCCGGAAACACCATATATTTT
TRBJ1-3	-	TRBV19	-	CASSTSGDTIYF	TGTGCCAGTAGCACCTCGGGAGACACCATATATTTT
TRBJ1-2	-	TRBV7-9	-	CASSLVGRGYGYTF	TGTGCCAGCAGCTTAGTGGGCAGGGGCTATGGCTACACCTTC
TRBJ1-3	-	TRBV7-2	-	CASSWNSGNTIYF	TGTGCCAGCAGCTGGAACTCTGGAAACACCATATATTTT
TRBJ1-3	-	TRBV4-3	-	CASSHYGEGGGNTIYF	TGCGCCAGCAGCCATTATGGAGAGGGTGGTGGAAACACCATATATTTT
TRBJ1-1	-	TRBV30	TRBD1	CAWTGGGIEAFF	TGTGCCTGGACAGGGGGCGGAATTGAAGCTTTCTTT
TRBJ1-6	-	TRBV19	-	CASSVQSTYNSPLHF	TGTGCCAGTAGTGTACAGTCAACCTATAATTCACCCCTCCACTTT
TRBJ1-1	-	TRBV4-1	-	CASSRTPGRWANTEAFF	TGCGCCAGCAGCCGTACACCGGGACGGTGGGCGAACACTGAAGCTTTCTTT
TRBJ1-4	once	TRBV5-1	TRBD1	CASSSGTVNEKLFF	TGCGCCAGCAGCTCCGGGACAGTTAATGAAAAACTGTTTTTT
TRBJ2-7	-	TRBV28	-	CASSSPVAGEESYEQYF	TGTGCCAGCAGTTCCCCTGTAGCCGGGGAGGAGTCCTACGAGCAGTACTTC
TRBJ2-3	-	TRBV10-3	-	CAISEPETDTQYF	TGTGCCATCAGTGAGCCCGAAACAGATACGCAGTATTTT
TRBJ2-3	-	TRBV28	TRBD2	CASSLSGGVSDTQYF	TGTGCCAGCAGTTTAAGCGGGGGGGTTTCAGATACGCAGTATTTT
TRBJ2-2	once	TRBV11-2	-	CASSPIIPGRETTGELFF	TGTGCCAGCAGCCCCATAATCCCGGGTAGGGAGACCACCGGGGAGCTGTTTTTT
TRBJ2-7	-	TRBV15	TRBD1	CATSLPKTGGYYEQYF	TGTGCCACCAGCCTGCCAAAGACAGGGGGCTACTACGAGCAGTACTTC
TRBJ1-5	-	TRBV5-1	-	CASSFGPGNQPQHF	TGCGCCAGCAGCTTCGGCCCGGGCAATCAGCCCCAGCATTTT
TRBJ2-7	-	TRBV27	-	CASGTGNSYEQYF	TGTGCCAGCGGAACAGGGAACTCCTACGAGCAGTACTTC
TRBJ1-1	-	TRBV5-4	-	CASTRQGWDTEAFF	TGTGCCAGCACAAGGCAGGGGTGGGACACTGAAGCTTTCTTT
TRBJ1-2	-	TRBV30	-	CAWSVGQGYGYTF	TGTGCCTGGAGTGTCGGCCAGGGTTATGGCTACACCTTC
TRBJ1-4	many	TRBV25-1	TRBD1	CASSGTGVEKLFF	TGTGCCAGCAGCGGGACAGGGGTTGAAAAACTGTTTTTT
TRBJ1-1	-	TRBV6-6	-	CASSVSRETEAFF	TGTGCCAGCAGTGTTTCCAGGGAGACTGAAGCTTTCTTT
TRBJ1-6	-	TRBV3-1/TRBV3-2	-	CASSQPVASYNSPLHF	TGTGCCAGCAGCCAACCGGTAGCCTCTTATAATTCACCCCTCCACTTT
TRBJ1-4	-	TRBV19	TRBD1	CASTRGQAGKLFF	TGTGCCAGTACGAGGGGACAGGCTGGAAAACTGTTTTTT
TRBJ1-1	-	TRBV6-5	-	CASSYDPNTEAFF	TGTGCCAGCAGTTACGACCCGAACACTGAAGCTTTCTTT
TRBJ2-1	-	TRBV28	-	CASESGNNEQFF	TGTGCCAGCGAATCCGGGAACAATGAGCAGTTCTTC
TRBJ2-3	-	TRBV5-4	-	CASSLSGGPTDTQYF	TGTGCCAGCAGCTTGTCTGGGGGCCCCACAGATACGCAGTATTTT
TRBJ1-2	once	TRBV6-2/TRBV6-3	-	CASSYRPGTVYGYTF	TGTGCCAGCAGTTACAGACCCGGGACGGTCTATGGCTACACCTTC